The T cell receptor beta chain described here comes from a study of T cell clones after liver transplantation. In the study overall: In this trial, immunosuppression withdrawal was attempted within 2 years of liver transplant. Post-transplant blood was tracked for graft-donor-reactive T cell clones identified in a pre-transplant mixed lymphocyte reaction. Standard immunosuppression, with no induction, continued until 12-24 months after transplant.

The V gene's germline CDR1 is MNHEY and CDR2 SVGAGI. V lost 0 bases, J lost 5 bases, and 10 bases lay in between. The CDR3 length is 14 residues. Here immunoSEQ multiplex PCR was the method, and the copy in TCRdb shows in-frame clones only, minus some. The sample shows approximately 100,000 clones, around four fifths of them seen only once. Remarks on this clone: Its antigen is currently unknown.

Study outcomes and limitations: Post-transplant time points were not standardized, so conclusions are preliminary.

The source material was CD4+ T cells from blood, sampled before liver transplant. The sequence derives from a human donor who received a liver transplant. The gene calls are TRBV6-5 and TRBJ1-1; the D is unclear. CDR3: CASSYSGSGTEAFF. The CDR3 region has the DNA TGTGCCAGCAGTTACTCGGGGTCAGGAACTGAAGCTTTCTTT.